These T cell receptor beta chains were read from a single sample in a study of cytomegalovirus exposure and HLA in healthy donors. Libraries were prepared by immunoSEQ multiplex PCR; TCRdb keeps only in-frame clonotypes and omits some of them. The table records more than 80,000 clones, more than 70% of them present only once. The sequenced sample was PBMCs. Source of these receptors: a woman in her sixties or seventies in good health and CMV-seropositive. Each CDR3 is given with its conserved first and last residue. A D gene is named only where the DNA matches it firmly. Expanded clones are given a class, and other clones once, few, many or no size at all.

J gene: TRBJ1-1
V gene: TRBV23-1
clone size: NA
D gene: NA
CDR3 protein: CASSPGLGHLNTEAFF
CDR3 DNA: TGCGCCAGCAGTCCGGGGCTGGGACACCTGAACACTGAAGCTTTCTTT

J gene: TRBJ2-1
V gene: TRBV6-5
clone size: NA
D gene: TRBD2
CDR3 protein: CASRLAGPYNEQFF
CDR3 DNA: TGTGCCAGCAGACTAGCGGGACCCTACAATGAGCAGTTCTTC

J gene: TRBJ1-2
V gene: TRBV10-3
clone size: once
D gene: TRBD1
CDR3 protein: CAAQGAQSNGYTF
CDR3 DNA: TGTGCCGCCCAGGGGGCGCAAAGCAATGGCTACACCTTC

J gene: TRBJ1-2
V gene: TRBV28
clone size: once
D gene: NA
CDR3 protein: CASSRSGNGNYGYTF
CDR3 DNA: TGTGCCAGCAGTCGATCCGGGAATGGGAACTATGGCTACACCTTC

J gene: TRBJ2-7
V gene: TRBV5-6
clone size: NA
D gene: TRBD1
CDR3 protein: CASSITGTGYHEQYF
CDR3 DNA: TGTGCCAGCAGCATTACCGGGACAGGGTACCACGAGCAGTACTTC

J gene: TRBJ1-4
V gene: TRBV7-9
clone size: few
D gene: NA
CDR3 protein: CASSPGQGNEKLFF
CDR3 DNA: TGTGCCAGCAGCCCGGGACAAGGGAATGAAAAACTGTTTTTT

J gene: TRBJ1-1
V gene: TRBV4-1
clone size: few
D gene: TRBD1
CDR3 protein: CASSQDPGTGLNTEAFF
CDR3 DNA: TGCGCCAGCAGCCAAGATCCGGGGACAGGGTTGAACACTGAAGCTTTCTTT

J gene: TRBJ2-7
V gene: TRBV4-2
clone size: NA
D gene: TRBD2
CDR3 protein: CASSQSGTSGSYDEQYF
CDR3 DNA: TGTGCCAGCAGCCAATCCGGGACTAGCGGGAGTTATGACGAGCAGTACTTC

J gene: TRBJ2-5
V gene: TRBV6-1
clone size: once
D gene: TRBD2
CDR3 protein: CASRSGGRAGTQYF
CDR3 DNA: TGTGCCAGCAGATCCGGTGGGAGGGCTGGGACCCAGTACTTC

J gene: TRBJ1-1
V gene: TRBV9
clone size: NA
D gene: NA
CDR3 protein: CASSAGTRNTEAFF
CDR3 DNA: TGTGCCAGCAGCGCGGGGACACGGAACACTGAAGCTTTCTTT

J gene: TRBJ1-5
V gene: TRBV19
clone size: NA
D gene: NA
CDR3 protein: CASVSQGGLDQPQHF
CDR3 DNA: TGTGCCAGTGTGTCTCAGGGAGGGTTGGATCAGCCCCAGCATTTT

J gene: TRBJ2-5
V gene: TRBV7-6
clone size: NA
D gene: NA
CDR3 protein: CASSSNPRRETQYF
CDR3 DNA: TGTGCCAGCAGCTCCAATCCCCGGCGGGAGACCCAGTACTTC

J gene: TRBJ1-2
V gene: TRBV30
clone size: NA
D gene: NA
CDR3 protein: CAVKRSANYGYTF
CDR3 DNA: TGTGCCGTCAAGAGGTCTGCTAACTATGGCTACACCTTC

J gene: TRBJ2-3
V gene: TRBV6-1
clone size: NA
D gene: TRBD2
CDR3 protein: CASSRLAGGSDTQYF
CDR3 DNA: TGTGCCAGCAGTCGACTAGCGGGAGGATCAGATACGCAGTATTTT

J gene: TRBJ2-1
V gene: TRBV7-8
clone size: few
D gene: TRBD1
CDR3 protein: CASSPTGGPYNEQFF
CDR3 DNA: TGTGCCAGCAGCCCCACAGGGGGCCCGTACAATGAGCAGTTCTTC